Shown below are 12 T cell receptor beta chains from a single sample sequenced in a study of T cells in Graves' hyperthyroidism and ophthalmopathy. Researchers amplified the TCR beta CDR3 regions from RNA transcripts. Carried out on the TCR CDR3, a first-round RT-PCR used the HTBI primer set. A single record per CDR3 protein comes from TCRdb applying MiXCR to the multiplex PCR reads. The sample comprises some 510,000 distinct CDR3 sequences, roughly 46% of which are singletons, and roughly 8.2% rests with the top ten. The sample comprised peripheral blood or thyroid tissue (not recorded which). Receptor source: a woman aged 18-35 years with Graves' hyperthyroidism.

This clonotype was picked up many times. This chain joins TRBV20-1 and TRBJ2-5, with 10 bases aligning to TRBD2. This CDR3 spans 12 amino acids. Germline V gene sequence: CDR1 DFQATT, CDR2 SNEGSKA (reference sequence). V was clipped by 3 bases and J by 5 bases; unmatched bases: 0. The DNA of the CDR3 is TGCAGTGCTAGTAGCGGGGGGGAGACCCAGTACTTC. This gives the protein CSASSGGETQYF.

Comment on this clonotype: At one end the junction does not follow the germline gene, possibly because of a read error. This chain's CDR3 is CAGSFPGGGEKLFF. The CDR3, as DNA: TGTGCCGGCAGTTTCCCAGGGGGAGGAGAAAAACTGTTTTTT. The genes are TRBV2 and TRBJ1-4, with 7 bases aligning to TRBD1. This CDR3 has 14 amino acids. The germline CDR1 and CDR2 sequences are SNHLY and FYNNEI. The full variable domain, with the rest looked up from reference TRBV2 and TRBJ1-4, is EPEVTQTPSHQVTQMGQEVILRCVPISNHLYFYWYRQILGQKVEFLVSFYNNEISEKSEIFDDQFSVERPDGSNFTLKIRSTKLEDSAMYFCAGSFPGGGEKLFFGSGTQLSVL.

Only a few counts were recorded for this clonotype. The chain couples TRBV6-2 or TRBV6-3 to TRBJ2-7, with D tentatively TRBD1 (5 bases). CDR3 size: 14 residues. V dropped 3 bases and J dropped 5 bases, with 14 bases sitting between them. Germline V CDR1 and CDR2: MNHEY, SVGEGT. This CDR3 reads CASSYRPRGNEQYF. The CDR3 DNA sequence: TGTGCCAGCAGTTATCGCCCTAGGGGCAACGAGCAGTACTTC.

Remarks on this clonotype: An end of the junction does not agree with germline; a read error may underlie this. V and J are TRBV2 and TRBJ2-3, with 8 bases matching TRBD2. The CDR3 is 15 amino acids. Germline CDR1 reads SNHLY; CDR2 reads FYNNEI. This chain's CDR3 is CANSGKTSERDTQYF. The DNA for the CDR3 is TGTGCCAACAGTGGCAAGACTAGCGAAAGGGATACGCAGTATTTT.

The chain couples TRBV6-1 to TRBJ1-4, with 9 bases fitting TRBD1. The ends lost 6 bases at V and 15 bases at J; junction bases unmatched: 11. Germline CDR1 MNHNS, CDR2 SASEGT. The length of the CDR3 is 13 residues. DNA for the CDR3: TGTGCCAGCAGCCCACGAGGGACAGGGTTGATGTTTTTT. Encoded protein: CASSPRGTGLMFF.

This CDR3 is CASSPRTGGSYEQYF. CDR3 DNA sequence: TGTGCCAGCAGCCCCCGGACAGGGGGCTCCTACGAGCAGTACTTC. The rearrangement joins TRBV7-2 to TRBJ2-7; 10 positions agree with TRBD1. V shed 5 bases and J 0 bases; nucleotides not matched to a gene: 4. There are 15 residues in the CDR3. Germline assignment: CDR1 SGHTA and CDR2 FQGNSA.

This chain links TRBV2 with TRBJ2-2; 12 bases are shared with TRBD2. The CDR3 contains 18 residues. Germline V CDR1 and CDR2: SNHLY, FYNNEI. J was trimmed by 0 bases and V by 6 bases; bases with no gene match: 8. CDR3 residues: CASSDPGTSGPNTGELFF. In DNA form, the CDR3 reads TGTGCCAGCAGCGACCCCGGGACTAGCGGGCCGAACACCGGGGAGCTGTTTTTT.

The chain links TRBV10-3 to TRBJ1-5; D not resolved. CDR1 is ENHRY, CDR2 SYGVKD, per germline. This CDR3 is built from 14 residues. V was shortened by 7 bases and J by 0 bases, with 10 bases between the two germline ends. The CDR3 region is CAINEGNSNQPQHF. CDR3 DNA: TGTGCCATCAACGAAGGGAATAGCAATCAGCCCCAGCATTTT.

This rearrangement joins TRBV7-2 to TRBJ2-6; D gene unclear. This CDR3 comprises 13 residues. V was clipped by 5 bases and J by 2 bases, with 4 bases between them. From germline, CDR1 is SGHTA and CDR2 FQGNSA. The CDR3 sequence: CASSATGANVLTF. The CDR3 DNA sequence: TGTGCCAGCAGCGCGACTGGGGCCAACGTCCTGACTTTC. Supplemented by reference TRBV7-2 and TRBJ2-6, the full variable domain reads GAGVSQSPSNKVTEKGKDVELRCDPISGHTALYWYRQSLGQGLEFLIYFQGNSAPDKSGLPSDRFSAERTGGSVSTLTIQRTQQEDSAVYLCASSATGANVLTFGAGSRLTVL.

The V call is TRBV29-1, the J call TRBJ1-1, with a tentative D call TRBD1 (6 bases). CDR1 SQVTM and CDR2 ANQGSEA come from the germline V gene. The CDR3 totals 13 residues. The V gene lost 3 bases and the J gene lost 6 bases, with 14 bases spanning the gap. CDR3 DNA sequence: TGCAGCGTTGAGGGGGCCGCGTCTCCTGAAGCTTTCTTT. It translates to CSVEGAASPEAFF.

This clonotype appeared many times. The chain recombines TRBV7-6 with TRBJ1-2, with 8 bases matching TRBD1. Per the germline V gene, CDR1 is SGHVS and CDR2 is FNYEAQ. CDR3 length equals 15 residues. V shed 5 bases, J shed 7 bases, and the junction held 12 bases outside the gene matches. This chain's CDR3 is CASSTATGDWRGYTF. In DNA form, the CDR3 reads TGTGCCAGCAGCACGGCGACAGGGGATTGGCGTGGCTACACCTTC. The complete variable domain, with remaining parts taken from reference TRBV7-6 and TRBJ1-2, reads GAGVSQSPRYKVTKRGQDVALRCDPISGHVSLYWYRQALGQGPEFLTYFNYEAQQDKSGLPNDRFSAERPEGSISTLTIQRTEQRDSAMYRCASSTATGDWRGYTFGSGTRLTVV.

The V call is TRBV20-1, the J call TRBJ1-2; D is unclear. The CDR3 totals 14 residues. Deletions cut 1 base from V and 4 bases from J, with 13 bases between. Germline V CDR1 and CDR2: DFQATT, SNEGSKA (reference sequence). The CDR3: CSARAQGGPYGYTF. The CDR3, as DNA: TGCAGTGCTAGAGCCCAAGGTGGCCCCTATGGCTACACCTTC.